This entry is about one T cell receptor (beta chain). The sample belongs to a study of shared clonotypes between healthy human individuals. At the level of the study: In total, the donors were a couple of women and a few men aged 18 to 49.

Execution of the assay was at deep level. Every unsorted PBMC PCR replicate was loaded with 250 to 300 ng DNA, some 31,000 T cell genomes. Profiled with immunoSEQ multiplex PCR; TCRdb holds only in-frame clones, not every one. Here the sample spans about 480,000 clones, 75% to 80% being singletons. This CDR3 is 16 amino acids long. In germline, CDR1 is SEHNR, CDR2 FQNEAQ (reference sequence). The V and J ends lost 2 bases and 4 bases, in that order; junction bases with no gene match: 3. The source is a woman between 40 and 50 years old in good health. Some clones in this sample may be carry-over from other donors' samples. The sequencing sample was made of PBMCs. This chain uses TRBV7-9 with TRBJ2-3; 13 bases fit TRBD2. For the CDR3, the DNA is TGTGCCAGCAGCTTAAGACTAGCGGGAGGTTCAGATACGCAGTATTTT. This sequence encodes CASSLRLAGGSDTQYF.